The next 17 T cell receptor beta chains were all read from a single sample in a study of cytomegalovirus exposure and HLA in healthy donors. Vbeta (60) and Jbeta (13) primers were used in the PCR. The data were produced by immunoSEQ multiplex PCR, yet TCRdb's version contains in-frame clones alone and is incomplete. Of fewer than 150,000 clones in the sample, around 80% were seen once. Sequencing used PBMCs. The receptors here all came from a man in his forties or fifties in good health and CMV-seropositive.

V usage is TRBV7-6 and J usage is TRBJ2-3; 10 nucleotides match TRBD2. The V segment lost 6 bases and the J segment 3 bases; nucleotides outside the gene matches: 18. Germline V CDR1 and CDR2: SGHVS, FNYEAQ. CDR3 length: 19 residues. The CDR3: CASRPLRGLATIGTDTQYF. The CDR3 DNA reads TGTGCCAGCAGACCCCTCCGGGGACTAGCGACGATCGGGACAGATACGCAGTATTTT.

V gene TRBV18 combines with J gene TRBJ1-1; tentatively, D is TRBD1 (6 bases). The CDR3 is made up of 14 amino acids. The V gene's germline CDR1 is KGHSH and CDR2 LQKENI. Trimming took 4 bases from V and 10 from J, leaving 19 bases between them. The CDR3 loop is CASSLRDTSGGAFF. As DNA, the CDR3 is TGTGCCAGCTCACTCCGGGACACCTCGGGTGGAGCTTTCTTT.

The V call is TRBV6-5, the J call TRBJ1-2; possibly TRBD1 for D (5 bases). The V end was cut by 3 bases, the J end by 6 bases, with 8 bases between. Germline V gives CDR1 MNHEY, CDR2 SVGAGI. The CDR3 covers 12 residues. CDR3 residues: CASSYWGDGYTF. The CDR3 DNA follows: TGTGCCAGCAGTTATTGGGGGGATGGCTACACCTTC.

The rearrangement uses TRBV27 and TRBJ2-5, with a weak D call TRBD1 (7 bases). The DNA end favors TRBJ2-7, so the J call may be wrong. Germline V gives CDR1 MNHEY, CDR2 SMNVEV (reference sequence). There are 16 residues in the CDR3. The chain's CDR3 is CASSLSMQGGTYEQYF. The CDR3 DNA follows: TGTGCCAGCAGTTTATCGATGCAGGGGGGCACGTACGAGCAGTACTTC.

This CDR3 is CASSPRTEKYEQYF. As DNA, the CDR3 is TGTGCCAGCAGCCCCCGGACAGAGAAATACGAGCAGTACTTC. V gene TRBV7-2 combines with J gene TRBJ2-7, with a weak D call TRBD1 (6 bases). CDR1 and CDR2 from the germline V gene are SGHTA and FQGNSA. This CDR3 comprises 14 residues. V was cut by 5 bases and J by 4 bases, with 15 bases left in between.

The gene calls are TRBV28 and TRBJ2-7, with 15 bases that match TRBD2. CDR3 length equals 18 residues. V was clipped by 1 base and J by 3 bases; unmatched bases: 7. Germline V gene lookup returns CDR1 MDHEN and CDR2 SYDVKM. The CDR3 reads CASSLYPGLAGGGYEQYF. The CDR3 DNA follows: TGTGCCAGCAGTTTATACCCGGGACTAGCGGGAGGCGGCTACGAGCAGTACTTC.

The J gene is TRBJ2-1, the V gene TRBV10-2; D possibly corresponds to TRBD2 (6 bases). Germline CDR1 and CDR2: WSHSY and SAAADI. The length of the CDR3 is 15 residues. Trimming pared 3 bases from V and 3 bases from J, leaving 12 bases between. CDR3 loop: CASSDGGAVYNEQFF. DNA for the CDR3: TGCGCCAGCAGTGACGGGGGAGCGGTCTACAATGAGCAGTTCTTC.

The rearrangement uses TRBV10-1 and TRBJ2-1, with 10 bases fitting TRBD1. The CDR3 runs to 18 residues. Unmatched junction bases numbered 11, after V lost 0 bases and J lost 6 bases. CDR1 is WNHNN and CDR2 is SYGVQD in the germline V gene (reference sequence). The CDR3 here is CASSESRGQGFGFNEQFF. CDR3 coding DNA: TGCGCCAGCAGTGAGTCAAGGGGACAGGGGTTCGGTTTCAATGAGCAGTTCTTC.

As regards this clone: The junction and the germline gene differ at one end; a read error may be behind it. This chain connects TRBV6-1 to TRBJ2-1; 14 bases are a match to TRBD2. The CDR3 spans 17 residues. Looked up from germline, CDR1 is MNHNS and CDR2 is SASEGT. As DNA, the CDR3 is TGTGCCAGCAGGGAAGGGACTAGCGGGAGAGCATACAATGAGCAGTTCTTC. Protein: CASREGTSGRAYNEQFF.

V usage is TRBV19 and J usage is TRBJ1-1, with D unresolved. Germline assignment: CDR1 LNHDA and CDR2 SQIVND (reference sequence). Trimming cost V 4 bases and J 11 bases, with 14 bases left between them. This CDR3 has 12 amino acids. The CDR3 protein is CASSTEGGWAFF. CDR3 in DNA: TGTGCCAGTAGTACGGAGGGAGGCTGGGCTTTCTTT.

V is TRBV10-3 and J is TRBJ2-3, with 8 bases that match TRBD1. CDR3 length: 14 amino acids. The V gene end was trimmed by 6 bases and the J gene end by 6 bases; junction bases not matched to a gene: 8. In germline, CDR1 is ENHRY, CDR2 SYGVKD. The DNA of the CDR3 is TGTGCCATCAGCCCAGGGGGCGCAACTGATACGCAGTATTTT. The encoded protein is CAISPGGATDTQYF.

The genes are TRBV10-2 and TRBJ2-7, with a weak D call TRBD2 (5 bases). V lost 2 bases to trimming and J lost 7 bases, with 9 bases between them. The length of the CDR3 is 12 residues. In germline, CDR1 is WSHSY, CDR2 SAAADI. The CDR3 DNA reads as TGCGCCAGCAGTGAGACAACTAGTGAGCAGTACTTC. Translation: CASSETTSEQYF.

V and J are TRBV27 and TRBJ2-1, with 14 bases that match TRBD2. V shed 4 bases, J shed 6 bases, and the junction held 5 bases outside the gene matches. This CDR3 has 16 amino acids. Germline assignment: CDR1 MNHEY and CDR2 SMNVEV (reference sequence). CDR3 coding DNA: TGTGCCAGCAGTTGGACTAGCGGGAGGAGAGGCAATGAGCAGTTCTTC. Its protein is CASSWTSGRRGNEQFF.

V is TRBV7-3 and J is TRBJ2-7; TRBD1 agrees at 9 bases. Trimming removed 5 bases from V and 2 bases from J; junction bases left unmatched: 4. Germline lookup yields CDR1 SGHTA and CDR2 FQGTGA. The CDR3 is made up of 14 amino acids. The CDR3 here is CASSQGQGAYEQYF. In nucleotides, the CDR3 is TGTGCCAGCAGCCAGGGACAGGGAGCCTACGAGCAGTACTTC.

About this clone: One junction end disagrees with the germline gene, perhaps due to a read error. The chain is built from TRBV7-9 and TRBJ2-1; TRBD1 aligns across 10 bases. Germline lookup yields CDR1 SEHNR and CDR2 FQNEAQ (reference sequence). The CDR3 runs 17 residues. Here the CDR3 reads CSSSHTGTGVSYNEQFF. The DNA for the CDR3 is TGTTCCAGCAGCCATACCGGGACAGGGGTGAGTTACAATGAGCAGTTCTTC.

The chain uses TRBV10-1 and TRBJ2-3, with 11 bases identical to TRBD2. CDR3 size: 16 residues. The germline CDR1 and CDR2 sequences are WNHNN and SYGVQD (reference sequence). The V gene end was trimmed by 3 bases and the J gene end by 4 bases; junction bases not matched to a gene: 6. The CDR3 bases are TGCGCCAGCAGTGACACTAGCGGGAGACCACCAGATACGCAGTATTTT. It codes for CASSDTSGRPPDTQYF.

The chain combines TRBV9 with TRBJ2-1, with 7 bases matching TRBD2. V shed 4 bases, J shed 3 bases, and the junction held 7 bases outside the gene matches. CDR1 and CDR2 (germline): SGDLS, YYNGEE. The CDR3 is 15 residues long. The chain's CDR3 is CASSFEGLYYNEQFF. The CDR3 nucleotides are TGTGCCAGCAGCTTCGAGGGACTATACTACAATGAGCAGTTCTTC. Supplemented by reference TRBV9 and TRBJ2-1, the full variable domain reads DSGVTQTPKHLITATGQRVTLRCSPRSGDLSVYWYQQSLDQGLQFLIQYYNGEERAKGNILERFSAQQFPDLHSELNLSSLELGDSALYFCASSFEGLYYNEQFFGPGTRLTVL.